The entry that follows covers one T cell receptor beta chain sequence. CDR3 length equals 19 residues. The data stem from a study of blood T cell repertoires in COVID-19. Study-level background: Specimens from acute and convalescent COVID-19 originated in the United States, Italy and Spain. PBMCs, B-cell-depleted T cells, or T cells were the source of the cDNA or gDNA that made up the material.

Original data processing: Amplification from reference gene primers served as the basis for estimated nucleated cell counts. Some clones are missing from TCRdb's copy, which holds only in-frame ones; the method was immunoSEQ multiplex PCR. That table supplies the V and J calls and clone size; D and trimming were determined from the DNA. The table records tens of thousands of clones, 91% of them present only once. Followed longitudinally, the Seattle patients had been enrolled during active infection. This chain joins TRBV12-2 and TRBJ2-3; the table's D call, TRBD2, has no DNA check behind it. TRBV12-2 corresponds to a pseudogene. The sequenced material came from peripheral blood. This receptor was obtained from a middle-aged man with COVID-19, enrolled during active disease. In DNA, the CDR3 is TGTGCAAGTCGCTCGTCCCTTAGCGGGGGGGCCTCCGGCACAGATACGCAGTATTTT. It yields the protein CASRSSLSGGASGTDTQYF.